Below, one TCR beta chain is given with its context. Caucasian adults living in Nashville, Tennessee, provided all samples. The data stem from a study of shared clonotypes between healthy human individuals. Study summary: Participating donors consisted of two women and a few men aged 18 to 49.

When replicate PCRs were run on unsorted PBMC, they used around 290 ng DNA, tens of thousands of T cell genomes. Sequenced by immunoSEQ multiplex PCR; TCRdb stores in-frame clones only, minus some. The repertoire includes some 510,000 clones, around 74% of them detected once, and approximately 12% sits in the top ten. The receptor comes from a woman aged 40 to 49 in good health. Some clones in this sample may be carry-over from other donors' samples. Sample: PBMCs.

In nucleotides, the CDR3 is TGTGCCAGCAGTGTTACAGACACTGAAGCTTTCTTT. Translating gives CASSVTDTEAFF. The chain links TRBV6-1 to TRBJ1-1; no clear D. This CDR3 has 12 amino acids. The V end lost 4 bases, the J end lost 3 bases, and 6 bases lay between the germline ends. The germline CDR1 and CDR2 sequences are MNHNS and SASEGT.